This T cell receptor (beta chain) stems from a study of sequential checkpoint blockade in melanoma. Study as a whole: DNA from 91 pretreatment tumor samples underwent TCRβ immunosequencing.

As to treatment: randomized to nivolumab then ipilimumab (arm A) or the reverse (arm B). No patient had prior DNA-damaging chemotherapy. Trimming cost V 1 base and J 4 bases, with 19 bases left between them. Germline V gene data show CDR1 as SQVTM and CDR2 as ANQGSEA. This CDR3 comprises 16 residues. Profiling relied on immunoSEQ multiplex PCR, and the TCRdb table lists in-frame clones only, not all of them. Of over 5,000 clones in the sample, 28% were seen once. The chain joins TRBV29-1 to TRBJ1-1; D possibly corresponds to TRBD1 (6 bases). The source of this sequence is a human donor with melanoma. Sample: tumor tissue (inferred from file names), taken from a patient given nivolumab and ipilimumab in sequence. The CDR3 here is CSVEGVRGKSGTEAFF. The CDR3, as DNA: TGCAGCGTTGAAGGAGTCAGGGGTAAGTCGGGCACTGAAGCTTTCTTT.